The 16 T cell receptor beta chains below all came from one sample that was sequenced in a study of low-dose radiotherapy and immunotherapy resistance in tumors. Both TCRalpha and TCRbeta chains were reverse transcribed with V-gene-specific primers. The TCRs were subjected to amplification over roughly 18 PCR cycles employing a constant-region primer in conjunction with a V-primer adapter. TCRdb passed the reads through MiXCR, listing each CDR3 protein once. The data hold about 82,000 distinct CDR3 sequences, with 15% to 20% observed a single time. Documented time point: before trial treatment. Sequenced here: PBMCs, sampled before treatment. The receptors stem from a male donor with prostate cancer.

This clonotype was picked up many times. The chain carries TRBV2 and TRBJ2-3; 9 bases line up with TRBD2. The CDR3 is made up of 15 amino acids. Looked up from germline, CDR1 is SNHLY and CDR2 is FYNNEI. The trim removed 4 bases at V and 2 bases at J, leaving 4 bases unmatched. The CDR3 nucleotides read TGTGCCAGCAGTGGAGCGGGAGGCCACACAGATACGCAGTATTTT. The encoded protein is CASSGAGGHTDTQYF.

Of note for this clonotype: This CDR3 is missing its conserved last phenylalanine or tryptophan, likely due to a read error. It is unclear where the CDR3 begins or ends on the DNA, so no DNA is shown, and the CDR3 is as TCRdb lists it. The CDR3: CASSPRTS. The V and J genes are TRBV9 and TRBJ2-4; whether TRBD2, the table's D call, matches the DNA was not checked. The CDR3 has 8 residues if both end residues are counted. Germline CDR1 reads SGDLS; CDR2 reads YYNGEE.

The sample holds many counts of this clonotype. The DNA for the CDR3 is TGTGCCAGCAGCTTATTCGCGGGGGGGTACAATGAGCAGTTCTTC. This gives the protein CASSLFAGGYNEQFF. V is TRBV7-9 and J is TRBJ2-1; TRBD2 aligns across 9 bases. Germline CDR1 is SEHNR and CDR2 is FQNEAQ (reference sequence). Trimming cost V 2 bases and J 4 bases; bases outside gene matches: 3. This CDR3 is 15 amino acids long.

This clonotype was counted ten times or more. This chain connects TRBV4-1 to TRBJ2-5; D is uncertain. The CDR3 is 15 amino acids. Trimming took 2 bases from V and 5 from J, leaving 15 bases between them. From germline, CDR1 is MGHRA and CDR2 YSYEKL. CDR3: CASSQRWVLDETQYF. The CDR3 DNA is TGCGCCAGCAGCCAACGCTGGGTTCTCGATGAGACCCAGTACTTC.

This clonotype was detected ten times or more. The chain employs TRBV10-3 and TRBJ1-3; possible D gene TRBD1, 5 bases. Trimming took off 6 bases at V and 4 bases at J, with 16 bases between the two ends. CDR1 is ENHRY and CDR2 is SYGVKD in the germline V gene. The CDR3 totals 15 residues. The CDR3 sequence is CAIRHDSHLGNTIYF. In DNA form, the CDR3 reads TGTGCCATCAGACACGACAGCCATTTAGGAAACACCATATATTTT.

The J gene is TRBJ2-3, the V gene TRBV7-9; no clear D. With 5 bases removed from V and 7 bases from J, the gap between germline ends came to 19 bases. The CDR3 covers 15 residues. Germline-derived CDR1 and CDR2 are SEHNR and FQNEAQ (reference sequence). This CDR3 reads CASSPSWPIGHTQYF. The CDR3 DNA sequence: TGTGCCAGCAGCCCCTCTTGGCCCATCGGCCATACGCAGTATTTT. Full variable domain (remainder filled in from reference TRBV7-9 and TRBJ2-3): DTGVSQNPRHKITKRGQNVTFRCDPISEHNRLYWYRQTLGQGPEFLTYFQNEAQLEKSRLLSDRFSAERPKGSFSTLEIQRTEQGDSAMYLCASSPSWPIGHTQYFGPGTRLTVL.

This clonotype occurred many times. The V call is TRBV11-3, the J call TRBJ2-5, with TRBD1 matching over 10 bases. V dropped 5 bases and J dropped 3; count of bases not matched to a gene: 3. The CDR3 is 14 residues long. Germline V gene lookup returns CDR1 SGHNT and CDR2 YENEEA. The CDR3 reads CASSPGTGEETQYF. The CDR3 DNA reads TGTGCCAGCAGCCCGGGGACAGGGGAAGAGACCCAGTACTTC.

This clonotype has ten or more counts. The gene calls are TRBV19 and TRBJ2-2; no clear D gene. This CDR3 is built from 14 residues. Trimming took 3 bases from V and 0 from J, leaving 5 bases between them. CDR1 LNHDA and CDR2 SQIVND come from the germline V gene (reference sequence). The CDR3 bases are TGTGCCAGTAGTATTTTACCGAACACCGGGGAGCTGTTTTTT. Protein product: CASSILPNTGELFF.

Comments on this clonotype: A much larger clone lies a single base off, so this may be a read error. CDR3 DNA sequence: TGTGCCAGCAGTTACGACAGGGCAAGCTCCTACAATGAGCAGTACTTC. It encodes CASSYDRASSYNEQYF. The gene calls are TRBV27 and TRBJ2-7; 7 bases map to TRBD1. The CDR3 is 16 amino acids. Losses at the gene ends were 4 bases for V and 7 bases for J; bases not matched to a gene: 16. Germline CDR1 and CDR2: MNHEY and SMNVEV (reference sequence).

This clonotype was detected many times. The chain combines TRBV7-8 with TRBJ1-2; tentatively, D is TRBD1 (5 bases). The V gene's germline CDR1 is SGHVS and CDR2 FQNEAQ. There are 14 residues in the CDR3. Trimming removed 0 bases at V and 4 bases at J, with 9 bases between. The CDR3 DNA sequence: TGTGCCAGCAGCTTAGCGCTGGGGACCTATGGCTACACCTTC. This sequence encodes CASSLALGTYGYTF. Together with reference TRBV7-8 and TRBJ1-2, the CDR3 gives the full variable domain: GAGVSQSPRYKVAKRGQDVALRCDPISGHVSLFWYQQALGQGPEFLTYFQNEAQLDKSGLPSDRFFAERPEGSVSTLKIQRTQQEDSAVYLCASSLALGTYGYTFGSGTRLTVV.

This clonotype came up many times. The chain couples TRBV6-4 to TRBJ2-3, with 8 bases lining up with TRBD2. Trimming took 3 bases from V and 2 from J; bases not matched to a gene: 7. The CDR3 totals 16 residues. Per the germline V gene, CDR1 is MRHNA and CDR2 is SNTAGT. The CDR3 DNA reads TGTGCCAGCAGTGAAATGGCGGGGGGCCCCACAGATACGCAGTATTTT. As protein: CASSEMAGGPTDTQYF.

CDR3 sequence: CASSAGQGKTEAFF. CDR3 bases: TGCGCCAGCAGCGCCGGACAGGGGAAGACTGAAGCTTTCTTT. V is TRBV5-1 and J is TRBJ1-1; TRBD1 agrees at 9 bases. Unmatched junction bases numbered 6, after V lost 4 bases and J lost 5 bases. The CDR3 covers 14 residues. The germline V gene has CDR1 SGHRS and CDR2 YFSETQ.

As for this clonotype: It is likely a read error: a sequence one base away is far more abundant. The chain's CDR3 is CAWSARTHPYEQFF. CDR3 nucleotide sequence: TGTGCCTGGAGCGCCCGGACCCACCCCTACGAGCAGTTCTTC. The V and J genes are TRBV30 and TRBJ2-1, with D hard to call. Looked up from germline, CDR1 is GTSNPN and CDR2 is SVGIG (reference sequence). CDR3 length equals 14 residues. Trimming cost V 3 bases and J 10 bases, with 19 bases left between them. The variable domain in full, completed from reference TRBV30 and TRBJ2-1, reads SQTIHQWPATLVQPVGSPLSLECTVEGTSNPNLYWYRQAAGRGLQLLFYSVGIGQISSEVPQNLSASRPQDRQFILSSKKLLLSDSGFYLCAWSARTHPYEQFFGPGTRLTVL.

There are many counts of this clonotype. The gene calls are TRBV3-1 and TRBJ2-6, with 8 bases identical to TRBD1. Germline CDR1 reads LGHDT; CDR2 reads YNNKEL (reference sequence). This CDR3 has 15 amino acids. J gave up 1 base and V 4 bases, and 0 bases lay outside the gene matches. The CDR3 DNA sequence: TGTGCCAGCAGCCGGACAGGGTCTGGGGCCAACGTCCTGACTTTC. It specifies CASSRTGSGANVLTF. Full variable domain (missing parts from reference TRBV3-1 and TRBJ2-6): DTAVSQTPKYLVTQMGNDKSIKCEQNLGHDTMYWYKQDSKKFLKIMFSYNNKELIINETVPNRFSPKSPDKAHLNLHINSLELGDSAVYFCASSRTGSGANVLTFGAGSRLTVL.

This clonotype was seen at least ten times. The chain has TRBV2 and TRBJ2-1; D tentatively reads TRBD1 or TRBD2 (5 bases each). CDR3 length: 17 amino acids. V was trimmed by 6 bases and J by 9 bases, leaving 27 bases between them. Germline CDR1 SNHLY, CDR2 FYNNEI. The CDR3 region is CASSEITKTPRGGEQFF. The DNA for the CDR3 is TGTGCCAGCAGCGAAATAACGAAAACTCCGCGTGGGGGTGAGCAGTTCTTC.

The table lists this clonotype with many counts. The chain is built from TRBV20-1 and TRBJ1-5, with 12 nucleotides matching TRBD1. V lost 5 bases, J lost 7 bases, and 9 bases stayed unmatched. Germline V CDR1 and CDR2: DFQATT, SNEGSKA (reference sequence). The CDR3 has 15 residues. CDR3 bases: TGCAGTGCTCCCGGGACAGGGGGCTTTGCCCAGCCCCAGCATTTT. This translates into CSAPGTGGFAQPQHF.